These 23 T cell receptor beta chains share one sample of origin, sequenced in a study of PD-1 and CTLA-4 blockade in melanoma. Sequencing was performed with immunoSEQ multiplex PCR; in TCRdb, only in-frame clones are kept and a portion is missing. The table has 9,500 to 13,000 clones, roughly four fifths seen once. The specimen was CD8+ T cells from peripheral blood, collected from a patient given anti-PD-1 treatment. These receptors originate from a human donor with melanoma.

The gene calls are TRBV11-2 and TRBJ2-1; no definite D call. V gave up 5 bases and J gave up 2 bases, with 16 bases separating them. From germline, CDR1 is SGHAT and CDR2 FQNNGV. The CDR3 is made up of 16 amino acids. This chain's CDR3 is CASSPRVDPTYNEQFF. Here the CDR3 DNA reads TGTGCCAGCAGCCCCCGGGTAGATCCCACCTACAATGAGCAGTTCTTC.

The chain combines TRBV6-4 with TRBJ2-3, with D unresolved. Trimming left V 2 bases short and J 3 bases short, with 9 bases between. Germline-derived CDR1 and CDR2 are MRHNA and SNTAGT. CDR3 length: 14 residues. CDR3 DNA: TGTGCCAGCAGTGACAACCTAGAGACAGATACGCAGTATTTT. Translation: CASSDNLETDTQYF.

The chain employs TRBV2 and TRBJ2-2; perhaps TRBD1 as D (5 bases). V lost 6 bases, J lost 2 bases, and 16 bases lay in between. Germline V gives CDR1 SNHLY, CDR2 FYNNEI. The CDR3 has 16 amino acids. The CDR3 DNA reads TGTGCCAGCAGCCCCGGCAGGGTCGGTAACACCGGGGAGCTGTTTTTT. Protein: CASSPGRVGNTGELFF.

This clone has a single count. V and J are TRBV5-4 and TRBJ1-2; 10 bases align to TRBD1. The CDR3 is made up of 16 amino acids. CDR1 is SGHNT, CDR2 YYREEE, per germline (reference sequence). V lost 4 bases to trimming and J lost 4 bases; unmatched junction nucleotides: 10. DNA of the CDR3: TGTGCCAGCAGCGGACCGGGACAGGGGCTTCTCTATGGCTACACCTTC. It encodes CASSGPGQGLLYGYTF. Full variable domain (rest looked up from reference TRBV5-4 and TRBJ1-2): ETGVTQSPTHLIKTRGQQVTLRCSSQSGHNTVSWYQQALGQGPQFIFQYYREEENGRGNFPPRFSGLQFPNYSSELNVNALELDDSALYLCASSGPGQGLLYGYTFGSGTRLTVV.

This rearrangement joins TRBV30 to TRBJ2-1; 8 positions match TRBD2. V shed 2 bases and J 16 bases; nucleotides not matched to a gene: 7. This CDR3 is 11 amino acids long. CDR1 is GTSNPN, CDR2 SVGIG, per germline (reference sequence). CDR3 in DNA: TGTGCCTGGAGTCCACCGGGACTAGTTTTCTTC. Translation: CAWSPPGLVFF.

The genes are TRBV29-1 and TRBJ2-7; no clear D gene. The length of the CDR3 is 12 residues. Germline-derived CDR1 and CDR2 are SQVTM and ANQGSEA. Trimming cost V 0 bases and J 4 bases, with 7 bases left between them. The CDR3 nucleotides read TGCAGCGTTGAAGAATCAAGGTACGAGCAGTACTTC. This codes for CSVEESRYEQYF.

Sample share makes this clone medium-sized. The rearrangement links TRBV4-3 to TRBJ2-7; no clear D gene. The germline V gene has CDR1 LGHNA and CDR2 YSLEER. With 1 base removed from V and 4 bases from J, the gap between germline ends came to 11 bases. The CDR3 has 14 residues. The CDR3 spells CASSQGVGRYEQYF. DNA for the CDR3: TGCGCCAGCAGCCAAGGCGTAGGAAGGTACGAGCAGTACTTC.

Here the CDR3 DNA reads TGTGCCAGCAGCCTGAAGACTAGCGGAGGGAGCTACGAGCAGTACTTC. This codes for CASSLKTSGGSYEQYF. The genes are TRBV11-3 and TRBJ2-7; TRBD2 matches 9 bases. Germline V CDR1 and CDR2: SGHNT, YENEEA. CDR3 length equals 16 residues. V trimming: 5 bases; J trimming: 3 bases; junction bases outside the gene matches: 11.

The chain carries TRBV27 and TRBJ2-7; TRBD1 might be the D (5 bases). Between the trimmed V and J ends, which lost 3 bases and 0 bases, there was a span of 6 bases. The germline V gene encodes CDR1 MNHEY and CDR2 SMNVEV (reference sequence). The CDR3 contains 13 residues. CDR3 amino acids: CASSLTDSYEQYF. CDR3 DNA: TGTGCCAGCAGTTTGACAGACTCCTACGAGCAGTACTTC.

The rearrangement uses TRBV4-1 and TRBJ2-3; 7 nucleotides match TRBD2. Germline V CDR1 and CDR2: MGHRA, YSYEKL. Unmatched junction bases numbered 8, after V lost 1 base and J lost 1 base. The CDR3 runs to 17 residues. The CDR3 here is CASSQVSPSGGTDTQYF. The CDR3 nucleotides are TGCGCCAGCAGCCAAGTGAGCCCTAGCGGAGGCACAGATACGCAGTATTTT.

This chain connects TRBV7-9 to TRBJ2-2; 7 nucleotides agree with TRBD1. The junction had 4 bases not matched to a gene; V was cut back by 2 bases and J by 4 bases. The V gene's germline CDR1 is SEHNR and CDR2 FQNEAQ (reference sequence). CDR3 length equals 15 residues. The CDR3 spells CASSLTGARTGELFF. The CDR3 DNA is TGTGCCAGCAGCTTAACAGGGGCGCGCACCGGGGAGCTGTTTTTT.

This clone was seen a single time. The chain carries TRBV7-9 and TRBJ2-1, with D unclear. This CDR3 has 14 amino acids. Trimming left V 3 bases short and J 2 bases short, with 8 bases between. CDR1 is SEHNR and CDR2 is FQNEAQ in the germline V gene (reference sequence). This CDR3 reads CASSFTEAYNEQFF. Written as DNA, the CDR3 is TGTGCCAGCAGCTTTACTGAGGCCTACAATGAGCAGTTCTTC.

The chain links TRBV9 to TRBJ2-2; D possibly corresponds to TRBD1 (5 bases). Germline-derived CDR1 and CDR2 are SGDLS and YYNGEE. This CDR3 comprises 15 residues. V lost 0 bases to trimming and J lost 5 bases, with 11 bases between them. The CDR3 nucleotides read TGTGCCAGCAGCGTAGTAGGGGAAAGGACCGGGGAGCTGTTTTTT. It is translated as CASSVVGERTGELFF.

Judged by abundance, this clone is medium-sized. V is TRBV27 and J is TRBJ2-6; D unclear. The ends were cut back, 9 bases at V and 0 bases at J, with 9 bases in the middle. This CDR3 is built from 14 residues. Germline V gene sequence: CDR1 MNHEY, CDR2 SMNVEV (reference sequence). CDR3 coding DNA: TGTGCCAGTTCGACGGACTCTGGGGCCAACGTCCTGACTTTC. Encoded protein: CASSTDSGANVLTF.

This clone was detected only a few times. This chain joins TRBV6-2 or TRBV6-3 and TRBJ2-3; D remains unclear. The V gene lost 2 bases and the J gene lost 0 bases, with 3 bases spanning the gap. Germline V gives CDR1 MNHEY, CDR2 SVGEGT. This CDR3 is built from 13 residues. The CDR3 sequence: CASSYISTDTQYF. CDR3 nucleotides: TGTGCCAGCAGTTACATTAGCACAGATACGCAGTATTTT.

The chain couples TRBV9 to TRBJ1-1, with D possibly TRBD1 on 6 matching bases. V lost 0 bases and J 7 bases, leaving 13 bases between the germline ends. CDR1 and CDR2 (germline): SGDLS, YYNGEE. This CDR3 has 14 residues. The DNA for the CDR3 is TGTGCCAGCAGCGTAGAGAGGGGGAGGGGTGAAGCTTTCTTT. Translated: CASSVERGRGEAFF. Looking up the rest from reference TRBV9 and TRBJ1-1 gives the full variable domain: DSGVTQTPKHLITATGQRVTLRCSPRSGDLSVYWYQQSLDQGLQFLIQYYNGEERAKGNILERFSAQQFPDLHSELNLSSLELGDSALYFCASSVERGRGEAFFGQGTRLTVV.

The V and J genes are TRBV6-5 and TRBJ2-7; the D call may be TRBD1 or TRBD2 (5 bases each). Trimming removed 3 bases from V and 5 bases from J, with 17 bases in between. This CDR3 contains 15 residues. Germline-derived CDR1 and CDR2 are MNHEY and SVGAGI. The CDR3 loop reads CASSYFGALGDEQYF. CDR3 sequence (DNA): TGTGCCAGCAGTTATTTCGGGGCCCTAGGAGACGAGCAGTACTTC.

Concerning this clone itself: Additional DNA sequences in this sample encode the identical CDR3. The CDR3 DNA reads TGTGCCAGCTCACCACTGGCGGGGGGTTACAATGAGCAGTTCTTC. It encodes CASSPLAGGYNEQFF. The chain combines TRBV18 with TRBJ2-1; 8 bases line up with TRBD2. The V and J ends lost 1 base and 4 bases, in that order; junction bases with no gene match: 3. CDR1 and CDR2 (germline): KGHSH, LQKENI. The CDR3 runs to 15 residues.

The chain links TRBV5-8 to TRBJ2-1, with D possibly TRBD1 on 6 matching bases. Germline loops: CDR1 SGHTS, CDR2 YDEGEE. Trimming took off 4 bases at V and 0 bases at J, with 20 bases between the two ends. The CDR3 runs to 18 residues. The CDR3 DNA follows: TGTGCCAGCAGCCCCCCTGAATGGACAGCCGGCTCCTACAATGAGCAGTTCTTC. Translation: CASSPPEWTAGSYNEQFF.

The rearrangement joins TRBV27 to TRBJ1-2; TRBD1 might be the D (5 bases). Germline values: CDR1 MNHEY, CDR2 SMNVEV (reference sequence). The CDR3 is made up of 12 amino acids. Deletions cut 6 bases from V and 7 bases from J, with 12 bases between. CDR3: CASSFGASGYTF. CDR3 nucleotides: TGTGCCAGCAGCTTCGGGGCCTCTGGCTACACCTTC.

This chain connects TRBV11-2 to TRBJ2-7; D unclear. The length of the CDR3 is 14 residues. Germline CDR1 reads SGHAT; CDR2 reads FQNNGV. V was clipped by 3 bases and J by 1 base, with 10 bases between them. DNA of the CDR3: TGTGCCAGCAGCTTTTATACGGGTTCCTACGAGCAGTACTTC. As protein: CASSFYTGSYEQYF.

This rearrangement joins TRBV12-3 or TRBV12-4 to TRBJ1-2; D possibly corresponds to TRBD1 (5 bases). V lost 3 bases, J lost 5 bases, and 10 bases lay in between. The CDR3 contains 13 residues. Written as DNA, the CDR3 is TGTGCCAGCAGTTTGGGGACTCCATATGGCTACACCTTC. It specifies CASSLGTPYGYTF.

The chain combines TRBV6-5 with TRBJ1-1; 7 nucleotides match TRBD1. The CDR3 loop spans 13 amino acids. Per the germline V gene, CDR1 is MNHEY and CDR2 is SVGAGI. Trimming took 5 bases from V and 6 from J; bases not matched to a gene: 6. CDR3 residues: CASSTGAPAEAFF. CDR3 DNA sequence: TGTGCCAGCAGTACAGGGGCACCGGCTGAAGCTTTCTTT.